This T cell receptor beta chain was identified in a study of T cells in Graves' hyperthyroidism and ophthalmopathy. General study results and limits: Ophthalmopathy was separated from stable hyperthyroidism by a 13 V-J model. Among thyroid clonotypes expanded above 0.001, most also appeared in blood.

This clonotype was counted at least ten times. As yet, its antigen is unknown. Uncontrolled infection, other autoimmune disease, pregnancy or lactation excluded patients. Trimming left V 6 bases short and J 7 bases short, with 15 bases between. The CDR3 covers 13 residues. Germline V gene data show CDR1 as SNHLY and CDR2 as FYNNEI. From RNA transcripts, TCR beta CDR3 regions were amplified. HTBI primers were the set used in a first-round RT-PCR of the TCR CDR3. TCRdb independently ran MiXCR on the multiplex PCR reads; one entry per CDR3 protein. The sample yields a few hundred thousand distinct CDR3 sequences, roughly an eighth seen once.

The sequence was obtained from a woman between 40 and 50 years old with Graves' ophthalmopathy. The chain joins TRBV2 to TRBJ2-5; TRBD2 might be the D (6 bases). Sequenced: blood. This CDR3 reads CASSSTTGGTQYF. For the CDR3, the DNA is TGTGCCAGCAGCTCCACTACCGGGGGGACCCAGTACTTC.